This TCR beta chain was sequenced for a study of blood T cell repertoires in COVID-19 (dated by TCRdb to the early 2020s). For the study in its entirety: Samples covering the acute and convalescent phases of COVID-19 were provided by collaborators in the United States, Italy and Spain. The material from the prospective study consisted of cDNA or gDNA derived from T cells, B-cell-depleted T cells, or PBMCs. The repertoires were made available in a free public database intended to serve as a resource for research on the immune response to SARS-CoV-2. Where available, HLA class I and class II types were taken from metadata supplied by the sample provider and were not determined by assay-based typing. Deeply sampled blood TCRbeta repertoires from subjects exposed to, actively infected with, or recovered from COVID-19 were included in the dataset. Sample metadata almost always included a de-identified subject ID, COVID-19 status, age in years and sex. The samples were drawn from the first 160 participants of the ongoing ImmuneRACE study and from some 1,300 subjects provided by 6 global collaborators. Overall study results and their limits: The amount of clinical and demographic metadata varied by source and participant and was provided uncurated.

Collaborating institutions collected whole blood in K2EDTA tubes following their own protocols. For TCRbeta analysis, collaborators shipped samples as frozen whole blood, isolated PBMCs, or DNA extracted from either of those sample types. In regard to this clone: Its cognate antigen has yet to be identified. The record has no base qualities; no much larger clone is one base away.

Measured from the cysteine to the phenylalanine, the CDR3 is 13 residues long. Kept here is only the CDR3 DNA, which spans 39 bases and is read in frame from base 1. The germline V gene (reference sequence) specifies LNHDA as CDR1 and SQIVND as CDR2. V sheds 3 bases and J sheds 6 bases, leaving 12 bases between their ends. TCRbeta CDR3 regions were amplified from genomic DNA using the immunoSEQ Assay, a bias-controlled multiplex PCR. The authors' analysis ran thus. The number of nucleated cells in each sample was estimated by amplification of reference gene primers within the assay. Sequence reads were collapsed and filtered to measure the absolute abundance of every unique TCRbeta CDR3 rearrangement. For each sample, productive Simpson clonality was calculated by taking the square root of Simpson's diversity index across productive rearrangements. The source is immuneACCESS, and TCRdb retained only in-frame sequences with V and J called. Part of the clones is not carried over; for the studies checked, unresolved V genes explain less than half of this, and the remainder is unexplained. V and J calls and clone size are as listed in that table; D and trimming were resolved from the DNA. Across this sample there are about 64,000 clones, with 70% to 90% seen only once. Of the sample, approximately 3.5% falls within the top ten clones.

Material: peripheral blood. This clonotype was obtained from a man between 65 and 85 years old with acute or convalescent COVID-19. The chain joins TRBV19 to TRBJ2-7, with TRBD1 as a weak D call on 5 bases. The DNA sequence is as follows: TGTGCCAGTAGTATCGGAACAGGCTCCGAGCAGTACTTC. The encoded protein is CASSIGTGSEQYF.